The sequence of this TCR beta chain was determined in a study of T cell responses to AZD1222 COVID-19 vaccine (dated by TCRdb to the early 2020s). The study in broad terms: A total of more than 230 trial participants underwent TCR sequencing, of whom about 210 received two doses of AZD1222 and around 25 received two doses of the MenACWY control vaccine. Trial participants were enrolled into age subgroups of 18-55, 56-69 and 70-plus years, which contained roughly 140, 27 and 60 TCR-sequenced participants, respectively. Study-wide findings and limitations: Epitopes outside the regions mutated in the B.1.351 and B.1.1.7 variants were reportedly recognized by nearly half of the unique spike-specific TCRs. The 56-69-year group was small, and its depth increase did not reach significance, likely because of low power. A significant rise in spike-specific TCR breadth and depth was observed after two AZD1222 doses relative to day 0 and relative to MenACWY recipients. Conclusions about previously exposed vaccinees were limited because only a handful of AZD1222 recipients were SARS-CoV-2 seropositive at baseline. CD4 TCRs associated with the vaccine covered the entire spike protein, and the dominant responses were in regions 160-218 and 743-854. Participants were mostly white British and included more females than males, and it was suggested by the authors that clonal diversity may have been underestimated. No day 14 peak-response samples were available, so repertoires were characterized only after the peak T cell response.

The CDR3 regions of human TCRbeta chains were subjected to immunosequencing. Processing in the source paper ran as follows. TCRs in the repertoires were compared against a reference library of SARS-CoV-2-specific TCRs that had been generated with the MIRA antigen-specificity platform. Breadth meant the fraction of unique TCRs that were SARS-CoV-2-associated, whereas depth meant the fraction of total T cells that were SARS-CoV-2-associated. Each spike-specific TCR was assigned to its reactive spike region and to a CD4 or CD8 class using the MIRA data. Log10-transformed breadth and depth values were compared by one-way ANOVA with Sidak's multiple comparisons tests. The clones in this table, taken by TCRdb from immuneACCESS, are in-frame only. Not every clone is retained; where verified, under half of the shortfall comes from an unresolved V gene, and the cause of the rest is unknown. The D gene and trimming were derived from the DNA, and the V and J assignments and clone size from that table. Here the sample has 95,000 to 150,000 clones; 75% to 95% occur a single time. Under 4.5% of the sample belongs to the ten largest clones.

CDR1 MDHEN and CDR2 SYDVKM are derived from the germline V gene. V is cut back by 2 bases and J by 6 bases, with 12 bases in the junction unmatched. The CDR3 holds 17 amino acids from the cysteine to the phenylalanine. Only the CDR3 region is kept as DNA, spanning 51 bases read in frame from base 1. Note on this clone: What antigen it recognizes has not been identified. No quality values exist for individual bases; no much larger clone is one base distant.

What this sample's time point label stands for: about 28 days (+/-7) after the second vaccine dose. What this sample's treatment or condition label stands for: meningococcal conjugate vaccine given as trial control. The vaccinee samples were drawn from two UK trials, COV001 and COV002, one of which was a single-blind randomized controlled phase 2/3 trial testing AZD1222 (ChAdOx1 nCoV-19) in healthy adults. For TCRbeta chain sequencing, PBMC samples from trial participants were taken at day 0 and at day 28 after the second dose. This receptor was taken from an adult who received the MenACWY meningococcal vaccine as a control. The chain links TRBV28 with TRBJ1-5; TRBD1 agrees with 8 junctional bases. This specimen consisted of peripheral blood, obtained 28 days after the second dose of the MenACWY control vaccine. The DNA sequence is TGTGCCAGCAGTTTAACCCGGGGGACAGGAGTGGGTCAGCCCCAGCATTTT. It is translated as CASSLTRGTGVGQPQHF.